The clone carrying this T cell receptor beta chain was counted only a few times. Its antigen is as yet unknown. The data are from a study of intratumoral heterogeneity in liver cancer. Study conclusions and caveats: Tumor-infiltrating lymphocyte representation was acknowledged to be under-sampled.

Samples came from areas without visible necrosis or hemorrhage. Method: immunoSEQ multiplex PCR; TCRdb's copy keeps in-frame clones and lacks some. The sample holds about 5,900 clones, 68% seen once. The ends were cut back, 1 base at V and 0 bases at J, with 8 bases in the middle. This CDR3 is built from 15 residues. Germline CDR1 and CDR2: MGHRA and YSYEKL. Sequencing was performed on tumor-adjacent normal tissue, taken before any cancer treatment. This clonotype was obtained from a man between 65 and 79 years old with hepatocellular carcinoma. V is TRBV4-1 and J is TRBJ2-3, with D possibly TRBD2 on 6 matching bases. CDR3 DNA sequence: TGCGCCAGCAGCCAAGGGCGGGGAAGCACAGATACGCAGTATTTT. Its translation: CASSQGRGSTDTQYF.